This T cell receptor beta chain was recovered during a study of blood T cell repertoires in COVID-19. Study-level background: Donors in the United States, Italy and Spain gave samples during acute or convalescent COVID-19. The analysed material was cDNA or gDNA that came from T cells, B-cell-depleted T cells, or PBMCs.

Per the original methods: Nucleated cell number was recorded as an estimate derived from reference gene primer amplification. The method was immunoSEQ multiplex PCR; TCRdb's version includes in-frame clones alone and lacks a portion of them. Clonal size and the V and J genes are those of that table, whereas D and trimming came from the DNA. The table records under 200,000 clones, about nine tenths of them present only once. The sequenced material came from peripheral blood. This clonotype originated in a man in his 70s with active or convalescent COVID-19.

This CDR3 is CASSLRAGGQGTAGYTF. The CDR3 DNA follows: TGTGCCAGCAGCTTAAGGGCCGGGGGACAGGGAACAGCTGGCTACACCTTC. This sequence joins TRBV7-8 and TRBJ1-2, with 9 bases that match TRBD1. The V gene's germline CDR1 is SGHVS and CDR2 FQNEAQ. The trim removed 2 bases at V and 7 bases at J, leaving 14 bases unmatched. CDR3 size: 17 residues. Based on the CDR3 plus reference TRBV7-8 and TRBJ1-2, the full variable domain is GAGVSQSPRYKVAKRGQDVALRCDPISGHVSLFWYQQALGQGPEFLTYFQNEAQLDKSGLPSDRFFAERPEGSVSTLKIQRTQQEDSAVYLCASSLRAGGQGTAGYTFGSGTRLTVV.